The 15 T cell receptor beta chains below were found in one sample sequenced in a study of blood T cell repertoires in COVID-19. Sequenced by immunoSEQ multiplex PCR; TCRdb stores in-frame clones only, minus some. The sample shows about 150,000 clones, 70% to 90% of them seen only once. The sample comprised peripheral blood. These receptors were obtained from a woman in her sixties or seventies with COVID-19, enrolled during active disease.

This sequence joins TRBV7-2 and TRBJ1-6; weak D call: TRBD1 (5 bases). V shed 2 bases and J shed 10 bases, with 12 bases lying between them. The V gene's germline CDR1 is SGHTA and CDR2 FQGNSA. The CDR3 has 14 residues. The CDR3 DNA follows: TGTGCCAGCAGCTTAAACTTGGGGCGGTCACCCCTCCACTTT. Protein product: CASSLNLGRSPLHF.

This clone was observed a handful of times. Written as DNA, the CDR3 is TGTGCCAGCAGCTTACTACAGGGGAACACTGAAGCTTTCTTT. Translation gives CASSLLQGNTEAFF. The chain couples TRBV7-9 to TRBJ1-1; maybe TRBD1 (6 bases). Germline CDR1 is SEHNR and CDR2 is FQNEAQ (reference sequence). V gave up 2 bases and J gave up 1 base, with 8 bases separating them. This CDR3 is 14 amino acids long. The full variable domain, its missing parts supplied by reference TRBV7-9 and TRBJ1-1, is DTGVSQNPRHKITKRGQNVTFRCDPISEHNRLYWYRQTLGQGPEFLTYFQNEAQLEKSRLLSDRFSAERPKGSFSTLEIQRTEQGDSAMYLCASSLLQGNTEAFFGQGTRLTVV.

The gene calls are TRBV5-1 and TRBJ2-3, with D tentatively TRBD1 (6 bases). The CDR3 sequence is 15 residues long. In germline, CDR1 is SGHRS, CDR2 YFSETQ. V shed 5 bases and J shed 4 bases, with 17 bases lying between them. In DNA form, the CDR3 reads TGCGCCAGCAGTCCCGGACAGCTACGGTCAGATACGCAGTATTTT. It translates to CASSPGQLRSDTQYF.

The chain is built from TRBV29-1 and TRBJ1-5; no reliable D call. CDR1 and CDR2 from the germline V gene are SQVTM and ANQGSEA. Deletions cut 7 bases from V and 0 bases from J, with 10 bases between. The CDR3 covers 13 residues. Written as DNA, the CDR3 is TGCAGCGCTACTCAGGATAGCAATCAGCCCCAGCATTTT. As protein: CSATQDSNQPQHF.

Comments on this clone: Other DNA sequences within the sample encode an identical CDR3. V usage is TRBV5-1 and J usage is TRBJ1-2; TRBD1 is a possible D gene (5 bases). V was pared by 0 bases and J by 4 bases, with 7 bases between. Germline V gene sequence: CDR1 SGHRS, CDR2 YFSETQ. CDR3 size: 13 residues. The CDR3 nucleotides read TGCGCCAGCAGCTTGGCGGGGGTCTATGGCTACACCTTC. Protein sequence: CASSLAGVYGYTF.

Only one count was recorded for this clone. V usage is TRBV9 and J usage is TRBJ2-2; 8 positions match TRBD2. Unmatched junction bases numbered 5, after V lost 4 bases and J lost 0 bases. CDR1 is SGDLS, CDR2 YYNGEE, per germline. The CDR3 extends over 16 amino acids. As DNA, the CDR3 is TGTGCCAGCAGCCCCAGCGGGGGTCCGAACACCGGGGAGCTGTTTTTT. Its translation: CASSPSGGPNTGELFF. The full variable domain, in which reference TRBV9 and TRBJ2-2 provide the parts outside the CDR3, is DSGVTQTPKHLITATGQRVTLRCSPRSGDLSVYWYQQSLDQGLQFLIQYYNGEERAKGNILERFSAQQFPDLHSELNLSSLELGDSALYFCASSPSGGPNTGELFFGEGSRLTVL.

V usage is TRBV10-1 and J usage is TRBJ2-5; a possible D gene is TRBD2 (5 bases). This CDR3 is 13 amino acids long. CDR1 WNHNN and CDR2 SYGVQD come from the germline V gene (reference sequence). V was pared by 6 bases and J by 5 bases, with 13 bases between. In DNA form, the CDR3 reads TGCGCCAGCAGGATAGGGCCGGGGGAGACCCAGTACTTC. Translated, it gives CASRIGPGETQYF.

J is TRBJ1-2 and V is TRBV27; D possibly corresponds to TRBD1 (6 bases). The CDR3 sequence is 15 residues long. The germline V gene has CDR1 MNHEY and CDR2 SMNVEV (reference sequence). Trimming cost V 4 bases and J 8 bases, with 20 bases left between them. DNA for the CDR3: TGTGCCAGCAGTTCCCACCCCGGGGGGGCGGGGGGCTACACCTTC. This gives the protein CASSSHPGGAGGYTF.

The V gene is TRBV19, the J gene TRBJ1-5, with D unresolved. V lost 6 bases to trimming and J lost 0 bases, with 3 bases between them. In germline, CDR1 is LNHDA, CDR2 SQIVND (reference sequence). The length of the CDR3 is 12 residues. The CDR3 loop reads CASSYSNQPQHF. The CDR3 nucleotides read TGTGCCAGTAGCTATAGCAATCAGCCCCAGCATTTT.

The V and J genes are TRBV7-3 and TRBJ2-7; TRBD1 matches at 10 bases. Per the germline V gene, CDR1 is SGHTA and CDR2 is FQGTGA. The CDR3 extends over 20 amino acids. Trimming at V came to 2 bases and at J to 0 bases, leaving 16 bases not matched to a gene. The CDR3 DNA reads TGTGCCAGCAGCTTATTTGGGGGGAAACCGGGACAGGGGACCTCCTACGAGCAGTACTTC. Its protein is CASSLFGGKPGQGTSYEQYF.

The chain links TRBV6-1 to TRBJ2-7, with TRBD2 matching 10 bases. J was trimmed by 5 bases and V by 4 bases; bases with no gene match: 14. The CDR3 has 17 amino acids. CDR1 and CDR2 (germline): MNHNS, SASEGT. CDR3 loop: CASSGPSGGLIGNEQYF. The CDR3 DNA reads as TGTGCCAGCAGTGGTCCTAGCGGGGGCCTAATAGGGAACGAGCAGTACTTC.

This chain joins TRBV27 and TRBJ1-1; D uncertain. Trimming took 5 bases from V and 1 from J, leaving 11 bases between them. The CDR3 has 14 residues. Germline loops: CDR1 MNHEY, CDR2 SMNVEV (reference sequence). The CDR3 DNA is TGTGCCAGCAGTGCGGTGGGTACGAACACTGAAGCTTTCTTT. This sequence encodes CASSAVGTNTEAFF.

The V call is TRBV6-5, the J call TRBJ2-2, with D possibly TRBD1 on 5 matching bases. This CDR3 has 13 residues. Per germline, CDR1 MNHEY and CDR2 SVGAGI. V lost 4 bases to trimming and J lost 5 bases, with 8 bases between them. In nucleotides, the CDR3 is TGTGCCAGCAGTTCCCAGGGAACCGGGGAGCTGTTTTTT. It is translated as CASSSQGTGELFF.

This rearrangement joins TRBV24-1 to TRBJ2-5; 16 bases align to TRBD2. Germline CDR1 is KGHDR and CDR2 is SFDVKD. V trimming: 4 bases; J trimming: 4 bases; junction bases outside the gene matches: 8. The CDR3 sequence is 18 residues long. CDR3 sequence reads: CATSDPGTSGGAGETQYF. DNA for the CDR3: TGTGCCACCAGTGACCCCGGGACTAGCGGGGGGGCAGGAGAGACCCAGTACTTC.

The rearrangement joins TRBV5-4 to TRBJ1-1, with TRBD1 matching over 7 bases. J lost 5 bases, V lost 3 bases, and 1 base had no gene match. The CDR3 is made up of 12 amino acids. Germline loops: CDR1 SGHNT, CDR2 YYREEE (reference sequence). The CDR3 here is CASSSGGTEAFF. The CDR3 DNA reads as TGTGCCAGCAGCTCAGGGGGGACTGAAGCTTTCTTT.